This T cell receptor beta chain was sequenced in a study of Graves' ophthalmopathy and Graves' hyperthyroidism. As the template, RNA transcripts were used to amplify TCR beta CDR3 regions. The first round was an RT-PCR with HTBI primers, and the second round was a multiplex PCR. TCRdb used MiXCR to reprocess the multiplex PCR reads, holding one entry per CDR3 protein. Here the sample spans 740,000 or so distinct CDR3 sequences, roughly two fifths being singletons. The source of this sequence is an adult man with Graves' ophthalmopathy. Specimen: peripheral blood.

The CDR3 DNA is TGCAGCGCTTACCGGGACAGGGGGGTCCAAGAGACCCAGCATTTT. Translation gives CSAYRDRGVQETQHF. The chain couples TRBV29-1 to TRBJ1-5; 11 nucleotides agree with TRBD1. The CDR3 has 15 residues. Trimming cost V 7 bases and J 11 bases; bases outside gene matches: 16. CDR1 is SQVTM, CDR2 ANQGSEA, per germline. Variable domain in full (rest from reference TRBV29-1 and TRBJ1-5): SAVISQKPSRDICQRGTSLTIQCQVDSQVTMMFWYRQQPGQSLTLIATANQGSEATYESGFVIDKFPISRPNLTFSTLTVSNMSPEDSSIYLCSAYRDRGVQETQHFGDGTRLSIL.